This T cell receptor beta chain derives from a study of blood T cell repertoires in COVID-19. Seattle-derived patients entered the study during active infection and were followed longitudinally. Germline V CDR1 and CDR2: LGHNA, YSLEER. The CDR3 runs to 18 residues. V shed 0 bases, J shed 2 bases, and the junction held 7 bases outside the gene matches. Generated by immunoSEQ multiplex PCR, the TCRdb table keeps only in-frame clones and is missing some. Of 150,000 to 200,000 clones listed, around 81% were seen once; the top ten hold 12%. Sequencing was performed on peripheral blood. This sequence originates from an elderly woman with COVID-19, enrolled during active disease. The chain has TRBV4-3 and TRBJ2-3, with 11 positions matching TRBD1. CDR3 nucleotide sequence: TGCGCCAGCAGCCAAGAATTCAGGACAGGGGGCCCCACAGATACGCAGTATTTT. Its translation: CASSQEFRTGGPTDTQYF.